The 20 T cell receptor beta chains given below trace back to one sample, sequenced in a study of OX40 agonist ivuxolimab in advanced cancers. TCRdb's table, derived via immunoSEQ multiplex PCR, lists solely in-frame clones and lacks some. Here the sample spans tens of thousands of clones, 90% being singletons. This material consisted of CD4+ or CD8+ T cells sorted from blood, taken in a trial of the OX40 agonist ivuxolimab. Receptors originate from an adult with an advanced solid tumor such as melanoma, head and neck, liver or kidney cancer.

The chain is built from TRBV2 and TRBJ1-1; no definite D call. CDR3 size: 14 residues. V gave up 6 bases and J gave up 0 bases, with 11 bases separating them. CDR1 and CDR2 from the germline V gene are SNHLY and FYNNEI. The CDR3 is CASSLGGMNTEAFF. The CDR3 DNA reads as TGTGCCAGCAGCTTGGGAGGGATGAACACTGAAGCTTTCTTT.

The chain links TRBV10-3 to TRBJ2-5; tentative D call: TRBD2 (5 bases). The CDR3 is 12 amino acids. The germline V and J ends were trimmed by 10 bases and 2 bases, with 11 bases remaining between them. Germline V lookup: CDR1 ENHRY, CDR2 SYGVKD. The chain's CDR3 is CASKDWQETQYF. The CDR3, as DNA: TGTGCCAGCAAGGACTGGCAAGAGACCCAGTACTTC.

The J gene is TRBJ2-5, the V gene TRBV28; a possible D gene is TRBD2 (5 bases). TRBJ2-7 explains the end of the DNA better; the J call may be wrong. The CDR3 totals 16 residues. The germline gives CDR1 MDHEN, CDR2 SYDVKM. For the CDR3, the DNA is TGTGCCAGCAGTTTATTTGAGGGAGCATACCCCTACGAGCAGTACTTC. Amino acids: CASSLFEGAYPYEQYF.

This rearrangement joins TRBV11-1 to TRBJ2-1; 8 positions agree with TRBD1. The V gene end was trimmed by 1 base and the J gene end by 6 bases; junction bases not matched to a gene: 5. Germline CDR1 is SGHAT and CDR2 is FQDESV (reference sequence). CDR3 length: 15 amino acids. CDR3 DNA: TGTGCCAGCAGCTTAGAGTACAGGGGGGTCAATGAGCAGTTCTTC. It translates to CASSLEYRGVNEQFF. The full variable domain, its missing parts supplied by reference TRBV11-1 and TRBJ2-1, is EAEVAQSPRYKITEKSQAVAFWCDPISGHATLYWYRQILGQGPELLVQFQDESVVDDSQLPKDRFSAERLKGVDSTLKIQPAELGDSAMYLCASSLEYRGVNEQFFGPGTRLTVL.

This chain connects TRBV10-1 to TRBJ2-3, with a possible D match to TRBD1 (6 bases). Germline CDR1 WNHNN, CDR2 SYGVQD (reference sequence). The CDR3 is 14 residues long. V lost 3 bases to trimming and J lost 6 bases, with 13 bases between them. This CDR3 is CASSEETGPDTQYF. The DNA of the CDR3 is TGCGCCAGCAGTGAAGAAACAGGGCCGGATACGCAGTATTTT.

The table lists this clone with a count of one. One end of the junction fails to match germline, which may point to a read error. This chain uses TRBV6-1 with TRBJ1-2, with 7 bases matching TRBD1. CDR1 and CDR2 (germline): MNHNS, SASEGT. This CDR3 spans 14 amino acids. CDR3 nucleotide sequence: TGTGCCAGCAGCGAAGACAGGGTGGTTTTAGGCTACACCTTC. Its translation: CASSEDRVVLGYTF.

The chain uses TRBV7-3 and TRBJ2-1; the match to TRBD2 covers 7 bases. The J segment lost 4 bases and the V segment lost 4 bases, leaving 4 bases of the junction unmatched. There are 14 residues in the CDR3. The germline gives CDR1 SGHTA, CDR2 FQGTGA. In DNA, the CDR3 is TGTGCCAGCAGCTCTAGCGGAGAATACAATGAGCAGTTCTTC. It yields the protein CASSSSGEYNEQFF.

V is TRBV5-1 and J is TRBJ2-2; 10 nucleotides line up with TRBD1. From germline, CDR1 is SGHRS and CDR2 YFSETQ. The CDR3 length is 14 residues. V was clipped by 7 bases and J by 1 base; unmatched bases: 1. CDR3 coding DNA: TGCGCCAGCCGGGACAGGGGGAACACCGGGGAGCTGTTTTTT. Translated, it gives CASRDRGNTGELFF.

V usage is TRBV4-1 and J usage is TRBJ2-7; 9 bases are a match to TRBD1. The CDR3 sequence is 15 residues long. Germline V CDR1 and CDR2: MGHRA, YSYEKL. V trimming: 4 bases; J trimming: 2 bases; junction bases outside the gene matches: 6. The CDR3 spells CASSLRQGEAYEQYF. In nucleotides, the CDR3 is TGCGCCAGCAGCCTCCGACAGGGGGAGGCCTACGAGCAGTACTTC.

CDR3 bases: TGTGCCAGCAGCCAGGTGACTGAAGCTTTCTTT. It encodes CASSQVTEAFF. This chain connects TRBV9 to TRBJ1-1; D gene uncertain. Trimming shortened V by 4 bases and J by 5 bases, and 6 bases separated the two germline ends. Looked up from germline, CDR1 is SGDLS and CDR2 is YYNGEE. The CDR3 sequence is 11 residues long.

The chain recombines TRBV27 with TRBJ2-1; the match to TRBD2 covers 7 bases. The length of the CDR3 is 14 residues. V was pared by 3 bases and J by 7 bases, with 6 bases of the junction left unmatched. CDR1 and CDR2 (germline): MNHEY, SMNVEV (reference sequence). The CDR3 sequence: CASSFVGGYNEQFF. CDR3 DNA sequence: TGTGCCAGCAGTTTTGTGGGGGGGTATAATGAGCAGTTCTTC.

This clone is a singleton in its sample. The CDR3 sequence is CASNPGNRGDNTGELFF. CDR3 in DNA: TGCGCCAGCAACCCCGGAAACAGGGGAGATAACACCGGGGAGCTGTTTTTT. The chain recombines TRBV5-1 with TRBJ2-2; 7 positions agree with TRBD1. CDR3 size: 17 residues. With 6 bases clipped from V and 2 bases from J, the junction kept 13 bases outside the gene matches. The germline gives CDR1 SGHRS, CDR2 YFSETQ.

V and J are TRBV5-1 and TRBJ2-1, with 8 bases that match TRBD1. The CDR3 totals 15 residues. V was pared by 1 base and J by 8 bases, with 8 bases of the junction left unmatched. Germline CDR1 is SGHRS and CDR2 is YFSETQ. The CDR3 DNA is TGCGCCAGCAGCTTGATGGAGCAGGGGGCCCATGAGCAGTTCTTC. This sequence encodes CASSLMEQGAHEQFF.

The chain links TRBV7-6 to TRBJ2-3; 7 nucleotides agree with TRBD2. The ends lost 3 bases at V and 2 bases at J; junction bases unmatched: 5. There are 15 residues in the CDR3. Per the germline V gene, CDR1 is SGHVS and CDR2 is FNYEAQ. The CDR3, as DNA: TGTGCCAGCAGCTTCGGCGGGAGTCCCACAGATACGCAGTATTTT. Its translation is CASSFGGSPTDTQYF. The complete variable domain, with remaining parts taken from reference TRBV7-6 and TRBJ2-3, reads GAGVSQSPRYKVTKRGQDVALRCDPISGHVSLYWYRQALGQGPEFLTYFNYEAQQDKSGLPNDRFSAERPEGSISTLTIQRTEQRDSAMYRCASSFGGSPTDTQYFGPGTRLTVL.

The chain combines TRBV7-9 with TRBJ1-2; no clear D gene. The V gene lost 4 bases and the J gene lost 5 bases, with 20 bases spanning the gap. Germline CDR1 and CDR2: SEHNR and FQNEAQ (reference sequence). This CDR3 has 16 residues. In nucleotides, the CDR3 is TGTGCCAGCAGCTCGCCCGGCACCCCGTTTAGGTATGGCTACACCTTC. It encodes CASSSPGTPFRYGYTF.

The chain carries TRBV7-9 and TRBJ2-5, with D possibly TRBD2 on 5 matching bases. CDR1 and CDR2 from the germline V gene are SEHNR and FQNEAQ (reference sequence). Deletions cut 1 base from V and 0 bases from J, with 12 bases between. This CDR3 comprises 16 residues. Written as DNA, the CDR3 is TGTGCCAGCAGCTTAGAAGAGCGGAGACACCAAGAGACCCAGTACTTC. This sequence encodes CASSLEERRHQETQYF. The complete variable domain, with remaining parts taken from reference TRBV7-9 and TRBJ2-5, reads DTGVSQNPRHKITKRGQNVTFRCDPISEHNRLYWYRQTLGQGPEFLTYFQNEAQLEKSRLLSDRFSAERPKGSFSTLEIQRTEQGDSAMYLCASSLEERRHQETQYFGPGTRLLVL.

The chain has TRBV27 and TRBJ2-7; 8 bases are a match to TRBD1. From germline, CDR1 is MNHEY and CDR2 SMNVEV (reference sequence). This CDR3 contains 15 residues. Trimming removed 4 bases from V and 4 bases from J; junction bases left unmatched: 9. This CDR3 reads CASSWSAGGQYEQYF. The CDR3 nucleotides are TGTGCCAGCAGTTGGTCGGCAGGGGGCCAGTACGAGCAGTACTTC.

The chain is built from TRBV19 and TRBJ1-5, with TRBD1 matching 8 bases. With V trimmed by 8 bases and J by 0 bases, 9 bases remained unmatched. The CDR3 loop spans 16 amino acids. CDR1 LNHDA and CDR2 SQIVND come from the germline V gene (reference sequence). CDR3 coding DNA: TGTGCCAGTTCGATGGACAGGGTTTATAGCAATCAGCCCCAGCATTTT. It codes for CASSMDRVYSNQPQHF.

The chain recombines TRBV10-3 with TRBJ2-3; D could derive from TRBD1 or TRBD2 (6 bases each). V was trimmed by 2 bases and J by 0 bases, leaving 9 bases between them. This CDR3 spans 15 amino acids. The germline gives CDR1 ENHRY, CDR2 SYGVKD. The CDR3 protein is CAISEGGPSTDTQYF. The CDR3 coding sequence is TGTGCCATCAGTGAGGGGGGGCCCAGCACAGATACGCAGTATTTT.

This chain joins TRBV5-4 and TRBJ2-3, with TRBD2 matching 12 bases. V gave up 6 bases and J gave up 0 bases; unmatched junction bases: 17. Germline CDR1 and CDR2: SGHNT and YYREEE (reference sequence). There are 20 residues in the CDR3. CDR3 nucleotides: TGTGCCAGCATCCGACGGGGCGGGACTAGCGGGTTCCTAAGCACAGATACGCAGTATTTT. Protein product: CASIRRGGTSGFLSTDTQYF. The whole variable domain, remainder taken from reference TRBV5-4 and TRBJ2-3, is ETGVTQSPTHLIKTRGQQVTLRCSSQSGHNTVSWYQQALGQGPQFIFQYYREEENGRGNFPPRFSGLQFPNYSSELNVNALELDDSALYLCASIRRGGTSGFLSTDTQYFGPGTRLTVL.